The 17 T cell receptor beta chains reported below all come from one sample, sequenced in a study of blood T cell repertoires in COVID-19. Data came from immunoSEQ multiplex PCR; TCRdb stores just in-frame clones and leaves some out. This table has hundreds of thousands of clones, around 87% appearing once. Sequenced: peripheral blood. The receptors originated from a man in his 70s with acute or convalescent COVID-19.

The rearrangement links TRBV6-6 to TRBJ1-1, with D unresolved. The V gene lost 6 bases and the J gene lost 4 bases, with 12 bases spanning the gap. CDR1 is MNHNY and CDR2 is SVGAGI in the germline V gene (reference sequence). This CDR3 region has 13 residues. The CDR3 sequence: CASSRVEGTEAFF. The DNA for the CDR3 is TGTGCCAGCAGCCGAGTGGAGGGCACTGAAGCTTTCTTT.

The chain recombines TRBV7-2 with TRBJ2-2, with 8 bases matching TRBD2. Unmatched junction bases numbered 5, after V lost 5 bases and J lost 3 bases. The CDR3 is made up of 15 amino acids. Germline V CDR1 and CDR2: SGHTA, FQGNSA. CDR3 bases: TGTGCCAGCAGCCCTGGACTAGCTTACACCGGGGAGCTGTTTTTT. Protein product: CASSPGLAYTGELFF.

The chain is built from TRBV30 and TRBJ1-1; 8 nucleotides match TRBD1. Unmatched junction bases numbered 2, after V lost 4 bases and J lost 1 base. The CDR3 covers 13 residues. Germline CDR1 reads GTSNPN; CDR2 reads SVGIG (reference sequence). The CDR3 DNA sequence: TGTGCCTGGATCGGACAGGGGAACACTGAAGCTTTCTTT. Its protein product is CAWIGQGNTEAFF.

The chain joins TRBV5-8 to TRBJ1-1; D is perhaps TRBD1 (5 bases). This CDR3 spans 15 amino acids. The germline V gene encodes CDR1 SGHTS and CDR2 YDEGEE. V was clipped by 4 bases and J by 2 bases, with 15 bases between them. CDR3 sequence (DNA): TGTGCCAGCAGCCCGCGGGGCCAGGGAAACACTGAAGCTTTCTTT. Translation: CASSPRGQGNTEAFF.

This rearrangement joins TRBV9 to TRBJ2-5; tentative D call: TRBD2 (5 bases). Germline V gene data show CDR1 as SGDLS and CDR2 as YYNGEE. The CDR3 totals 13 residues. V gave up 4 bases and J gave up 5 bases, with 12 bases separating them. The CDR3 region is CASSTSEAETQYF. The CDR3 coding sequence is TGTGCCAGCAGCACTTCGGAGGCGGAGACCCAGTACTTC.

The V gene is TRBV9, the J gene TRBJ2-3; TRBD2 might be the D (6 bases). This CDR3 comprises 15 residues. V lost 8 bases and J lost 5, with 21 bases in between. From germline, CDR1 is SGDLS and CDR2 YYNGEE. The CDR3 sequence: CASAGIVGLGDTQYF. Here the CDR3 DNA reads TGTGCCAGTGCGGGGATCGTGGGGCTGGGAGATACGCAGTATTTT.

The chain carries TRBV18 and TRBJ1-4; perhaps TRBD1 as D (6 bases). V lost 6 bases and J 8 bases, leaving 16 bases between the germline ends. CDR1 and CDR2 from the germline V gene are KGHSH and LQKENI. The CDR3 length is 14 residues. This CDR3 reads CASSQRTETEKLFF. The CDR3, as DNA: TGTGCCAGCTCCCAACGGACAGAAACCGAAAAACTGTTTTTT.

This chain joins TRBV28 and TRBJ1-2, with a tentative D call TRBD1 (6 bases). The CDR3 is 12 residues long. V gave up 11 bases and J gave up 2 bases, with 12 bases separating them. CDR1 MDHEN and CDR2 SYDVKM come from the germline V gene. CDR3 protein: CACTGSNYGYTF. CDR3 DNA sequence: TGTGCCTGTACAGGGTCCAACTATGGCTACACCTTC.

This rearrangement joins TRBV7-9 to TRBJ1-1; D may be TRBD1 (6 bases). Germline CDR1 reads SEHNR; CDR2 reads FQNEAQ (reference sequence). V was trimmed by 0 bases and J by 7 bases, leaving 12 bases between them. The CDR3 has 14 residues. The CDR3 spells CASSLAAQGDEAFF. CDR3 sequence (DNA): TGTGCCAGCAGCTTAGCTGCACAGGGCGATGAAGCTTTCTTT.

This rearrangement joins TRBV7-9 to TRBJ2-7, with 9 bases fitting TRBD2. The CDR3 covers 16 residues. Losses at the gene ends were 0 bases for V and 5 bases for J; bases not matched to a gene: 8. CDR1 SEHNR and CDR2 FQNEAQ come from the germline V gene (reference sequence). This CDR3 is CASSLAGSGSSHEQYF. DNA of the CDR3: TGTGCCAGCAGCTTAGCGGGTAGCGGGAGTTCCCACGAGCAGTACTTC.

This chain links TRBV7-8 with TRBJ2-3; 8 bases line up with TRBD1. Germline CDR1 is SGHVS and CDR2 is FQNEAQ. The CDR3 is 16 amino acids. Trimming removed 4 bases from V and 0 bases from J; junction bases left unmatched: 6. The CDR3, as DNA: TGTGCCAGCAGCTCCAGGACAGGGTTAAGCACAGATACGCAGTATTTT. Encoded protein: CASSSRTGLSTDTQYF.

The chain recombines TRBV28 with TRBJ1-2, with 10 positions matching TRBD1. V lost 5 bases to trimming and J lost 4 bases; unmatched junction nucleotides: 7. The CDR3 loop spans 15 amino acids. Germline V CDR1 and CDR2: MDHEN, SYDVKM. The CDR3 is CASSRNRDRGYGYTF. In nucleotides, the CDR3 is TGTGCCAGCAGTCGGAACCGGGACAGGGGCTATGGCTACACCTTC.

This chain joins TRBV2 and TRBJ1-2; the match to TRBD1 covers 12 bases. V trimming: 7 bases; J trimming: 4 bases; junction bases outside the gene matches: 4. The CDR3 loop spans 14 amino acids. Germline assignment: CDR1 SNHLY and CDR2 FYNNEI. The CDR3: CASIGTGGSYGYTF. The CDR3, as DNA: TGTGCCAGCATAGGGACAGGGGGCTCCTATGGCTACACCTTC.

The chain recombines TRBV5-6 with TRBJ1-4; 8 positions match TRBD1. The trim removed 4 bases at V and 7 bases at J, leaving 6 bases unmatched. CDR3 length: 14 residues. CDR1 SGHDT and CDR2 YYEEEE come from the germline V gene. Here the CDR3 reads CASSADRGAEKLFF. The CDR3 bases are TGTGCCAGCAGCGCTGACAGGGGAGCTGAAAAACTGTTTTTT.

This rearrangement joins TRBV7-2 to TRBJ2-1; tentative D call: TRBD1 (5 bases). The germline V gene has CDR1 SGHTA and CDR2 FQGNSA. The V end was cut by 2 bases, the J end by 6 bases, with 14 bases between. CDR3 length: 15 amino acids. CDR3 protein: CASSLRSSQGNEQFF. CDR3 in DNA: TGTGCCAGCAGCTTACGTTCCTCCCAGGGCAATGAGCAGTTCTTC.

The V gene is TRBV4-3, the J gene TRBJ2-3, with D hard to call. There are 16 residues in the CDR3. Germline CDR1 is LGHNA and CDR2 is YSLEER. V was clipped by 4 bases and J by 0 bases, with 14 bases between them. The CDR3 DNA sequence: TGCGCCAGCAGCCTTCAGAACAGAGCAAGCACAGATACGCAGTATTTT. Translation gives CASSLQNRASTDTQYF.

The chain joins TRBV3-1 (or the pseudogene TRBV3-2) to TRBJ1-1; D not resolved. V lost 0 bases and J lost 0, with 8 bases in between. Germline V gives CDR1 LGHDT, CDR2 YNNKEL (reference sequence). The CDR3 extends over 15 amino acids. Here the CDR3 reads CASSQDPRMNTEAFF. CDR3 DNA: TGTGCCAGCAGCCAAGATCCGCGGATGAACACTGAAGCTTTCTTT.